The rows below give T cell receptor beta chains drawn from one sample of a study of shared clonotypes between healthy human individuals. The assay was immunoSEQ multiplex PCR, and TCRdb's table has in-frame clones only and misses some. The repertoire includes about 2.1 million clones, just over 90% of them detected once, and over 1.5% sits in the top ten. The sample was naive CD8+ T cells from PBMCs. These receptors were taken from a man aged 18-30 years in good health. Some clones in this sample may be carry-over from other donors' samples. CDR3s include the opening cysteine and the closing phenylalanine or tryptophan. The D gene is left open where the match is weak. Part of the rows lack a size; the others show once, few, many or a class for expanded clones.

DNA	CDR3	D	size	V	J
TGCGCCAGCAGCTACCTTATCGGGACAGGGATCGACGAGCAGTACTTC	CASSYLIGTGIDEQYF	TRBD1	.	TRBV5-1	TRBJ2-7
TGCAGTGCTAAGACAGGGAATGAGCAGTTCTTC	CSAKTGNEQFF	TRBD1	.	TRBV20-1	TRBJ2-1
TGTGCCAGCAGTCAGCGGGCCCTGAGGAGCGAAAAACTGTTTTTT	CASSQRALRSEKLFF	.	.	TRBV6-5	TRBJ1-4
TGTGCCAGCGGACAGGGAAAATCCTACGAGCAGTACTTC	CASGQGKSYEQYF	TRBD1	.	TRBV27	TRBJ2-7
TGTGCCAGTAGAACCGGGCCGGACACCGGGGAGCTGTTTTTT	CASRTGPDTGELFF	.	.	TRBV19	TRBJ2-2
TGTGCCAGCAGCGAGACGGGGGTCCTCAATGAGCAGTTCTTC	CASSETGVLNEQFF	.	once	TRBV13	TRBJ2-1
TGTGCCAGCAGTTTAATTGGGGGAAGGCTGTTTTTT	CASSLIGGRLFF	.	once	TRBV27	TRBJ1-4
TGTGCCGGAGAAATACAGGGGAACACTGAAGCTTTCTTT	CAGEIQGNTEAFF	.	few	TRBV7-9	TRBJ1-1
TGCGCCAGCAGCCAAGATCCGCTAGCGGGGGAGGCCGGGGACACAGATACGCAGTATTTT	CASSQDPLAGEAGDTDTQYF	TRBD2	.	TRBV4-1	TRBJ2-3
TGTGCCAGCAGCGCAATATTCGGACAGCTTAGCTATGGCTACACCTTC	CASSAIFGQLSYGYTF	.	few	TRBV27	TRBJ1-2
TGTGCCAGCAGCGTAGTCGGCACAGCAACTAATGAAAAACTGTTTTTT	CASSVVGTATNEKLFF	.	.	TRBV9	TRBJ1-4
TGTGCCAGCAGCTTAGCTCCTGGAGGTGGCGGGGGCCTCTCCTACGAGCAGTACTTC	CASSLAPGGGGGLSYEQYF	.	.	TRBV7-9	TRBJ2-7
TGCGCCAGCAGCGCGAGCGGGAGAGATGAGCAGTTCTTC	CASSASGRDEQFF	TRBD2	.	TRBV4-3	TRBJ2-1
TGTGCCAGCAGCCCGGATCTAGCGGGAGTTGGCGATGAGCAGTTCTTC	CASSPDLAGVGDEQFF	TRBD2	.	TRBV7-8	TRBJ2-1
TGTGCCAGCAGCGCCGAAAAGCGGGGTCCTGACTACTACGAGCAGTACTTC	CASSAEKRGPDYYEQYF	TRBD2	.	TRBV9	TRBJ2-7
TGTGCCAGCTCACCCGCACAGGGGAGCACAGATACGCAGTATTTT	CASSPAQGSTDTQYF	TRBD1	.	TRBV18	TRBJ2-3